Following are 5 T cell receptor beta chains from one sample sequenced in a study of control samples from healthy donors and cancer patients. The table came from immunoSEQ multiplex PCR; TCRdb's copy has only in-frame clones and leaves some out. The sample has about 120,000 clones, 80% to 90% seen once. Sequencing was done on a sample of PBMCs. The source is a woman between 50 and 59 years old with colorectal cancer.

J is TRBJ1-6 and V is TRBV28; D is unclear. The CDR3 consists of 16 residues. Germline CDR1 reads MDHEN; CDR2 reads SYDVKM. Trimming stripped 2 bases from V and 7 bases from J, with 15 bases between. The chain's CDR3 is CASSLRSGGINSPLHF. For the CDR3, the DNA is TGTGCCAGCAGTTTAAGGTCAGGAGGGATCAATTCACCCCTCCACTTT. The full variable domain, completed using reference TRBV28 and TRBJ1-6, is DVKVTQSSRYLVKRTGEKVFLECVQDMDHENMFWYRQDPGLGLRLIYFSYDVKMKEKGDIPEGYSVSREKKERFSLILESASTNQTSMYLCASSLRSGGINSPLHFGNGTRLTVT.

The table lists this clone with a count of one. The gene calls are TRBV27 and TRBJ1-5, with D maybe TRBD1 (5 bases). Germline assignment: CDR1 MNHEY and CDR2 SMNVEV (reference sequence). This CDR3 comprises 13 residues. Trimming took 5 bases from V and 4 from J, leaving 9 bases between them. CDR3 loop: CASSPGGNQPQHF. The CDR3 nucleotides read TGTGCCAGCAGTCCCGGGGGGAATCAGCCCCAGCATTTT.

This clone is a singleton in its sample. The V gene is TRBV5-1, the J gene TRBJ2-3, with a weak D call TRBD1 (6 bases). The CDR3 spans 13 residues. The germline V gene encodes CDR1 SGHRS and CDR2 YFSETQ. V was clipped by 2 bases and J by 4 bases, with 8 bases between them. CDR3 residues: CASSFDRPDTQYF. The CDR3 DNA follows: TGCGCCAGCAGCTTTGACAGGCCAGATACGCAGTATTTT.

The V call is TRBV10-3, the J call TRBJ1-1, with 7 bases that match TRBD1. The CDR3 extends over 15 amino acids. The V gene end was trimmed by 2 bases and the J gene end by 6 bases; junction bases not matched to a gene: 9. Germline assignment: CDR1 ENHRY and CDR2 SYGVKD. The CDR3 spells CAISETGRGRPEAFF. The CDR3 DNA reads as TGTGCCATCAGTGAGACGGGGAGGGGGCGGCCTGAAGCTTTCTTT.

The CDR3 DNA reads as TGTGCCAGCAGAAGGACAACCGTGGGTTTCTTTTCACCCCTCCACTTT. As protein: CASRRTTVGFFSPLHF. V usage is TRBV2 and J usage is TRBJ1-6; D perhaps matches TRBD1 (5 bases). This CDR3 has 16 amino acids. Trimming removed 6 bases from V and 9 bases from J, with 21 bases in between. Germline lookup yields CDR1 SNHLY and CDR2 FYNNEI.